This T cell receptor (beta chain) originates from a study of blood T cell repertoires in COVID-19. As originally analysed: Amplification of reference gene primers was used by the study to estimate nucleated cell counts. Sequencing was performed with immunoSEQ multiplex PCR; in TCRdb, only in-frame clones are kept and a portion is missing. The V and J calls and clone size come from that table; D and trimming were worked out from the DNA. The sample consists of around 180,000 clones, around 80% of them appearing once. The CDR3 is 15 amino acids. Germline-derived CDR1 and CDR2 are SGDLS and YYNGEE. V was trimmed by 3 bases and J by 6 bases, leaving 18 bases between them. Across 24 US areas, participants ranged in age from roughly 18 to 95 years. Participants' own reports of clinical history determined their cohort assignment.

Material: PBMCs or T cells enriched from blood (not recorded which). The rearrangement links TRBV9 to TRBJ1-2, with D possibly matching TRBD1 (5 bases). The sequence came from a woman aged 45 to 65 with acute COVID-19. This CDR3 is CASSDHRGGSHGYTF. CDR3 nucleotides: TGTGCCAGCAGCGACCATCGCGGGGGAAGCCATGGCTACACCTTC.